Below, 32 T cell receptor beta chains from the same sample are listed, as sequenced in a study of blood T cell repertoires in COVID-19. Method: immunoSEQ multiplex PCR; TCRdb's copy keeps in-frame clones and lacks some. The data show about 55,000 clones, 91% seen once. Sequencing input: peripheral blood. Every receptor here comes from a man aged 45-60 years with active COVID-19.

The CDR3, as DNA: TGTGCCAGCAGCGACCGGACTAGCGGGGGGACCGACAATGAGCAGTTCTTC. Translating it yields CASSDRTSGGTDNEQFF. This sequence joins TRBV3-1 (or the pseudogene TRBV3-2) and TRBJ2-1, with 14 nucleotides matching TRBD2. Trimming at V came to 5 bases and at J to 5 bases, leaving 8 bases not matched to a gene. The CDR3 length is 17 residues. Per the germline V gene, CDR1 is LGHDT and CDR2 is YNNKEL (reference sequence).

This clone was seen once. J is TRBJ2-3 and V is TRBV21-1; TRBD2, the table's D call, was not compared with the DNA. TRBV21-1 is designated a pseudogene. The CDR3 length is 18 residues. The CDR3 sequence is CASSKAGGSGRCTDTQYF. The CDR3 DNA is TGTGCCAGCAGCAAAGCGGGGGGGAGCGGGAGGTGCACAGATACGCAGTATTTT.

The V call is TRBV19, the J call TRBJ2-7, with TRBD2 identical over 12 bases. The germline V gene has CDR1 LNHDA and CDR2 SQIVND (reference sequence). The J segment lost 1 base and the V segment lost 6 bases, leaving 7 bases of the junction unmatched. The CDR3 has 16 residues. Here the CDR3 DNA reads TGTGCCAGTAGAGGTACTAGCGGGAGGAATTCCTACGAGCAGTACTTC. Translated, it gives CASRGTSGRNSYEQYF.

V is TRBV10-3 and J is TRBJ2-3, with TRBD2 matching 11 bases. V lost 2 bases and J lost 5; bases outside the gene matches: 12. Germline lookup yields CDR1 ENHRY and CDR2 SYGVKD. The CDR3 runs to 18 residues. This chain's CDR3 is CAISETAEALAGGDTQYF. The CDR3 region has the DNA TGTGCCATCAGTGAGACTGCGGAGGCTCTAGCGGGAGGAGATACGCAGTATTTT.

The chain has TRBV5-5 and TRBJ2-7; TRBD1 aligns across 11 bases. The V gene's germline CDR1 is SGHKS and CDR2 YYEKEE (reference sequence). J gave up 3 bases and V 3 bases, and 2 bases lay outside the gene matches. CDR3 length: 14 residues. In DNA, the CDR3 is TGTGCCAGCAGCTCCGGGACAGGGGGCTACGAGCAGTACTTC. This encodes CASSSGTGGYEQYF.

The rearrangement uses TRBV30 and TRBJ2-5, with TRBD1 as a possible D gene (6 bases). CDR1 and CDR2 from the germline V gene are GTSNPN and SVGIG (reference sequence). V was pared by 0 bases and J by 4 bases, with 12 bases between. The CDR3 is 14 residues long. The CDR3 DNA reads as TGTGCCTGGAGTGTAGGGGGAGTGGGAGAGACCCAGTACTTC. Translating it yields CAWSVGGVGETQYF.

The chain couples TRBV7-2 to TRBJ2-7, with D possibly matching TRBD2 (5 bases). Trimming left V 2 bases short and J 6 bases short, with 17 bases between. Germline CDR1 reads SGHTA; CDR2 reads FQGNSA. The CDR3 has 15 residues. CDR3 sequence (DNA): TGTGCCAGCAGCTTACGCGGCCTGGGAGTGGCCGAGCAGTACTTC. Translation gives CASSLRGLGVAEQYF.

This chain connects TRBV6-6 to TRBJ2-5; D gene uncertain. V was clipped by 6 bases and J by 5 bases, with 7 bases between them. CDR3 size: 11 residues. CDR1 is MNHNY and CDR2 is SVGAGI in the germline V gene (reference sequence). CDR3 residues: CASSPGETQYF. DNA for the CDR3: TGTGCCAGCAGCCCCGGGGAGACCCAGTACTTC.

This clone has a single count. The chain employs TRBV7-2 and TRBJ2-3; 10 bases match TRBD2. Trimming removed 2 bases from V and 5 bases from J; junction bases left unmatched: 7. This CDR3 is 16 amino acids long. The germline gives CDR1 SGHTA, CDR2 FQGNSA. The CDR3 reads CASSLFGVAGGDTQYF. CDR3 in DNA: TGTGCCAGCAGCTTATTCGGCGTAGCGGGAGGAGATACGCAGTATTTT.

This clone was seen a few times. This chain connects TRBV5-4 to TRBJ1-1, with TRBD1 matching over 9 bases. The CDR3 length is 15 residues. The junction had 5 bases not matched to a gene; V was cut back by 0 bases and J by 5 bases. Germline lookup yields CDR1 SGHNT and CDR2 YYREEE (reference sequence). CDR3 in amino acids: CASSLGDRAGTEAFF. As DNA, the CDR3 is TGTGCCAGCAGCTTGGGGGACAGGGCGGGGACTGAAGCTTTCTTT.

The chain carries TRBV12-3 or TRBV12-4 and TRBJ2-7; no definite D call. CDR3 length: 11 amino acids. Deletions cut 0 bases from V and 6 bases from J, with 3 bases between. DNA for the CDR3: TGTGCCAGCAGTTTAGCGGCCGAGCAGTACTTC. This sequence encodes CASSLAAEQYF.

This clone was seen a few times. The CDR3 region is CASSLAGKYTDTQYF. CDR3 in DNA: TGTGCCAGCAGCTTAGCGGGCAAGTACACAGATACGCAGTATTTT. The chain carries TRBV7-9 and TRBJ2-3; D remains ambiguous. Germline V lookup: CDR1 SEHNR, CDR2 FQNEAQ (reference sequence). The CDR3 is 15 residues long. V lost 0 bases and J 2 bases, leaving 9 bases between the germline ends. Combining the CDR3 with reference TRBV7-9 and TRBJ2-3 gives the whole variable domain DTGVSQNPRHKITKRGQNVTFRCDPISEHNRLYWYRQTLGQGPEFLTYFQNEAQLEKSRLLSDRFSAERPKGSFSTLEIQRTEQGDSAMYLCASSLAGKYTDTQYFGPGTRLTVL.

The chain has TRBV28 and TRBJ2-1; D might be TRBD1 (5 bases). The CDR3 length is 14 residues. Between the trimmed V and J ends, which lost 4 bases and 5 bases, there was a span of 12 bases. The V gene's germline CDR1 is MDHEN and CDR2 SYDVKM. CDR3: CASSSPRVHNEQFF. The CDR3 DNA reads TGTGCCAGCAGTTCTCCCAGGGTCCACAATGAGCAGTTCTTC.

The rearrangement uses TRBV5-5 and TRBJ1-2; 8 bases are shared with TRBD1. The CDR3 has 16 residues. Looked up from germline, CDR1 is SGHKS and CDR2 is YYEKEE (reference sequence). Trimming removed 4 bases from V and 3 bases from J; junction bases left unmatched: 11. CDR3 DNA sequence: TGTGCCAGCAGCAGGGTCGTTTCAGGGGGCGACTATGGCTACACCTTC. Translation: CASSRVVSGGDYGYTF.

The CDR3 sequence is CAWSLDRTNYGYTF. CDR3 DNA: TGTGCCTGGAGTCTCGACAGAACTAACTATGGCTACACCTTC. The chain links TRBV30 to TRBJ1-2; possibly TRBD1 for D (5 bases). The CDR3 is 14 residues long. Trimming cost V 2 bases and J 0 bases, with 10 bases left between them. Germline CDR1 GTSNPN, CDR2 SVGIG (reference sequence).

The chain carries TRBV6-5 and TRBJ1-6; TRBD1 matches 9 bases. Germline trimming cut 6 bases from V and 8 bases from J; bases unmatched to any gene: 5. Germline-derived CDR1 and CDR2 are MNHEY and SVGAGI. The CDR3 extends over 14 amino acids. The DNA for the CDR3 is TGTGCCAGCAGAGTCCGGGACAGGGATTCACCCCTCCACTTT. Protein sequence: CASRVRDRDSPLHF.

CDR3 region: CASKGGGAYTQFF. DNA for the CDR3: TGTGCCAGCAAGGGCGGGGGGGCCTATACGCAGTTCTTC. The chain recombines TRBV6-5 with TRBJ2-1, with 9 bases matching TRBD2. Germline CDR1 is MNHEY and CDR2 is SVGAGI. Unmatched junction bases numbered 10, after V lost 7 bases and J lost 12 bases. The CDR3 consists of 13 residues.

The V and J genes are TRBV2 and TRBJ1-1; no reliable D call. Looked up from germline, CDR1 is SNHLY and CDR2 is FYNNEI. This CDR3 comprises 14 residues. The ends were cut back, 7 bases at V and 11 bases at J, with 23 bases in the middle. The DNA for the CDR3 is TGTGCCAGCAAGAAAACAGCCGGCCAGCGGTATGCTTTCTTT. Protein sequence: CASKKTAGQRYAFF. The whole variable domain, remainder taken from reference TRBV2 and TRBJ1-1, is EPEVTQTPSHQVTQMGQEVILRCVPISNHLYFYWYRQILGQKVEFLVSFYNNEISEKSEIFDDQFSVERPDGSNFTLKIRSTKLEDSAMYFCASKKTAGQRYAFFGQGTRLTVV.

Details on this clone: Other DNA sequences from this sample encode an identical CDR3 as well. The gene calls are TRBV5-1 and TRBJ1-2, with a possible D match to TRBD1 (6 bases). V was trimmed by 0 bases and J by 3 bases, leaving 6 bases between them. The CDR3 is 13 amino acids. Germline V gene sequence: CDR1 SGHRS, CDR2 YFSETQ. The CDR3 loop reads CASSLEGDYGYTF. The CDR3 nucleotides are TGCGCCAGCAGCTTGGAGGGGGACTATGGCTACACCTTC.

This rearrangement joins TRBV11-2 to TRBJ1-5, with D possibly being TRBD1 (5 bases). The CDR3 sequence is 15 residues long. V lost 1 base and J 7 bases, leaving 14 bases between the germline ends. Germline-derived CDR1 and CDR2 are SGHAT and FQNNGV. The CDR3 loop is CASSLGGRGEQPQHF. CDR3 nucleotide sequence: TGTGCCAGCAGCTTAGGGGGGAGGGGAGAGCAGCCCCAGCATTTT.

The V call is TRBV7-8, the J call TRBJ2-2, with 14 bases matching TRBD2. Looked up from germline, CDR1 is SGHVS and CDR2 is FQNEAQ. J lost 7 bases, V lost 5 bases, and 9 bases had no gene match. The CDR3 loop spans 17 amino acids. CDR3 coding DNA: TGTGCCAGCAGCCCGCGACTAGCGGGGGGGCAGGGCGGGGAGCTGTTTTTT. This sequence encodes CASSPRLAGGQGGELFF.

This chain joins TRBV15 and TRBJ2-1, with 7 bases fitting TRBD2. Germline CDR1 and CDR2: LNHNV and YYDKDF (reference sequence). V shed 3 bases and J 3 bases; nucleotides not matched to a gene: 8. The CDR3 is 16 residues long. CDR3 DNA: TGTGCCACCAGCAGGGAGTGGCGGGGGATCTACAATGAGCAGTTCTTC. Translation: CATSREWRGIYNEQFF.

The chain recombines TRBV7-2 with TRBJ2-5, with 8 bases lining up with TRBD1. This CDR3 comprises 13 residues. Germline trimming cut 6 bases from V and 1 base from J; bases unmatched to any gene: 1. Per germline, CDR1 SGHTA and CDR2 FQGNSA. CDR3 protein: CASRDRAQETQYF. CDR3 coding DNA: TGTGCCAGCAGGGACAGGGCCCAAGAGACCCAGTACTTC.

This clone was counted a single time. The V and J genes are TRBV7-2 and TRBJ2-1, with D possibly TRBD2 on 5 matching bases. The CDR3 loop spans 15 amino acids. The ends were cut back, 0 bases at V and 7 bases at J, with 13 bases in the middle. CDR1 and CDR2 (germline): SGHTA, FQGNSA. The CDR3 here is CASSLAAQTGNEQFF. The CDR3, as DNA: TGTGCCAGCAGCTTAGCGGCACAGACGGGGAATGAGCAGTTCTTC.

CDR3 residues: CASSPPGTAAYEQYF. For the CDR3, the DNA is TGTGCCAGCTCCCCGCCCGGGACAGCAGCATACGAGCAGTACTTC. The V and J genes are TRBV18 and TRBJ2-7; 7 nucleotides agree with TRBD1. This CDR3 contains 15 residues. Germline loops: CDR1 KGHSH, CDR2 LQKENI. Trimming removed 6 bases from V and 4 bases from J; junction bases left unmatched: 12.

V gene TRBV2 combines with J gene TRBJ1-2, with TRBD1 as a possible D gene (6 bases). Germline V gives CDR1 SNHLY, CDR2 FYNNEI. V lost 0 bases and J 8 bases, leaving 16 bases between the germline ends. The CDR3 spans 15 residues. The DNA of the CDR3 is TGTGCCAGCAGTGAAGCGCCTGGGACACAGATGGGCTACACCTTC. Amino acid sequence: CASSEAPGTQMGYTF.

The chain couples TRBV5-4 to TRBJ2-1; 12 nucleotides match TRBD1. J was trimmed by 10 bases and V by 3 bases; bases with no gene match: 11. The germline CDR1 and CDR2 sequences are SGHNT and YYREEE (reference sequence). The CDR3 runs to 16 residues. CDR3 nucleotides: TGTGCCAGCAGCTCTCGGCCGGGACAGGGGGCAAGGGAGCAGTTCTTC. Translating it yields CASSSRPGQGAREQFF.

The J gene is TRBJ2-5, the V gene TRBV19; 10 nucleotides line up with TRBD2. Trimming at V came to 1 base and at J to 4 bases, leaving 6 bases not matched to a gene. The CDR3 has 16 residues. Germline CDR1 reads LNHDA; CDR2 reads SQIVND (reference sequence). The CDR3 DNA sequence: TGTGCCAGTAGTATAGTTCCAGGGACTAGCGTAGAGACCCAGTACTTC. This translates into CASSIVPGTSVETQYF. Combining the CDR3 with reference TRBV19 and TRBJ2-5 gives the whole variable domain DGGITQSPKYLFRKEGQNVTLSCEQNLNHDAMYWYRQDPGQGLRLIYYSQIVNDFQKGDIAEGYSVSREKKESFPLTVTSAQKNPTAFYLCASSIVPGTSVETQYFGPGTRLLVL.

This clone was detected only a few times. V and J are TRBV7-9 and TRBJ1-6, with 7 nucleotides matching TRBD1. Trimming took 5 bases from V and 7 from J; bases not matched to a gene: 5. The CDR3 has 14 amino acids. Per the germline V gene, CDR1 is SEHNR and CDR2 is FQNEAQ (reference sequence). This CDR3 reads CASSRDSRNSPLHF. The CDR3 DNA sequence: TGTGCCAGCAGCAGGGACAGCCGGAATTCACCCCTCCACTTT. Full variable domain (remainder filled in from reference TRBV7-9 and TRBJ1-6): DTGVSQNPRHKITKRGQNVTFRCDPISEHNRLYWYRQTLGQGPEFLTYFQNEAQLEKSRLLSDRFSAERPKGSFSTLEIQRTEQGDSAMYLCASSRDSRNSPLHFGNGTRLTVT.

The rearrangement joins TRBV5-6 to TRBJ1-5; D remains ambiguous. The CDR3 spans 13 residues. The V end lost 2 bases, the J end lost 5 bases, and 8 bases lay between the germline ends. Germline CDR1 reads SGHDT; CDR2 reads YYEEEE. Here the CDR3 reads CASSFYSHQPQHF. Here the CDR3 DNA reads TGTGCCAGCAGCTTTTACAGTCATCAGCCCCAGCATTTT. The whole variable domain, filled in from reference TRBV5-6 and TRBJ1-5, reads DAGVTQSPTHLIKTRGQQVTLRCSPKSGHDTVSWYQQALGQGPQFIFQYYEEEERQRGNFPDRFSGHQFPNYSSELNVNALLLGDSALYLCASSFYSHQPQHFGDGTRLSIL.

The chain uses TRBV9 and TRBJ2-1; 9 bases align to TRBD1. Germline CDR1 SGDLS, CDR2 YYNGEE. This CDR3 region has 16 residues. With V trimmed by 0 bases and J by 4 bases, 5 bases remained unmatched. CDR3: CASSVGGQGHYNEQFF. The CDR3 nucleotides read TGTGCCAGCAGCGTAGGGGGACAGGGTCATTACAATGAGCAGTTCTTC.

This chain links TRBV5-8 with TRBJ2-5; TRBD2 matches at 7 bases. V gave up 4 bases and J gave up 0 bases; unmatched junction bases: 15. CDR3 length equals 18 residues. Germline CDR1 reads SGHTS; CDR2 reads YDEGEE. The CDR3 reads CASSEAASGPYYQETQYF. The CDR3 region has the DNA TGTGCCAGCAGCGAGGCGGCTAGCGGACCATACTACCAAGAGACCCAGTACTTC. The full variable domain, rest sourced from reference TRBV5-8 and TRBJ2-5, is EAGVTQSPTHLIKTRGQQATLRCSPISGHTSVYWYQQALGLGLQFLLWYDEGEERNRGNFPPRFSGRQFPNYSSELNVNALELEDSALYLCASSEAASGPYYQETQYFGPGTRLLVL.